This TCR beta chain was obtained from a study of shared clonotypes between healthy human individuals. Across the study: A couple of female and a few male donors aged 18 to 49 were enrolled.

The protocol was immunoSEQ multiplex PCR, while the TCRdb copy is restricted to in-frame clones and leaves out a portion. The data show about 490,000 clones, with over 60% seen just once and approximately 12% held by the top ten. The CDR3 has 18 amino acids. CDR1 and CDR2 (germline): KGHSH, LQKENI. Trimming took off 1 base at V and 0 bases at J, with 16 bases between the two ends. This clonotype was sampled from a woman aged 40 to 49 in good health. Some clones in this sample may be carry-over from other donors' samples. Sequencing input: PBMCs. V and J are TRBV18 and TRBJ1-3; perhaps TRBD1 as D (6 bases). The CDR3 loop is CASSPQTRTAFSGNTIYF. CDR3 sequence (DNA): TGTGCCAGCTCACCACAAACTCGGACAGCGTTCTCTGGAAACACCATATATTTT.